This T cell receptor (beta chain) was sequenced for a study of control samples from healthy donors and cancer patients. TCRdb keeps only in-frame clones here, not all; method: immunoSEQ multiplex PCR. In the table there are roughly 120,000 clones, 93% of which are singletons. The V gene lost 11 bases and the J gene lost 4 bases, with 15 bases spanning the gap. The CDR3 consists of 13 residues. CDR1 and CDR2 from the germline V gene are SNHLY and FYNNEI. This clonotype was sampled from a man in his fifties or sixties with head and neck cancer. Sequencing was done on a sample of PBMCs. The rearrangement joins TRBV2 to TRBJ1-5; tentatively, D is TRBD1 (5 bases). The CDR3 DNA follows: TGTGCCGGTGGCGGGACCTCGAATCAGCCCCAGCATTTT. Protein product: CAGGGTSNQPQHF.